This TCR beta chain was captured in a study of T cell responses to AZD1222 COVID-19 vaccine. Sequencing was performed with immunoSEQ multiplex PCR; in TCRdb, only in-frame clones are kept and a portion is missing. The sample shows 200,000 or so clones, approximately 90% of them seen only once. Trimming took off 1 base at V and 3 bases at J, with 13 bases between the two ends. This CDR3 has 15 residues. Germline lookup yields CDR1 SGHRS and CDR2 YFSETQ. Sequenced material: peripheral blood, taken on day 0 of AZD1222 vaccination. The receptor was isolated from an adult in good health. The J gene is TRBJ1-2, the V gene TRBV5-1, with D possibly TRBD1 on 6 matching bases. The CDR3 sequence: CASSLRGATYYGYTF. The CDR3 DNA is TGCGCCAGCAGCTTGAGGGGGGCTACCTACTATGGCTACACCTTC.